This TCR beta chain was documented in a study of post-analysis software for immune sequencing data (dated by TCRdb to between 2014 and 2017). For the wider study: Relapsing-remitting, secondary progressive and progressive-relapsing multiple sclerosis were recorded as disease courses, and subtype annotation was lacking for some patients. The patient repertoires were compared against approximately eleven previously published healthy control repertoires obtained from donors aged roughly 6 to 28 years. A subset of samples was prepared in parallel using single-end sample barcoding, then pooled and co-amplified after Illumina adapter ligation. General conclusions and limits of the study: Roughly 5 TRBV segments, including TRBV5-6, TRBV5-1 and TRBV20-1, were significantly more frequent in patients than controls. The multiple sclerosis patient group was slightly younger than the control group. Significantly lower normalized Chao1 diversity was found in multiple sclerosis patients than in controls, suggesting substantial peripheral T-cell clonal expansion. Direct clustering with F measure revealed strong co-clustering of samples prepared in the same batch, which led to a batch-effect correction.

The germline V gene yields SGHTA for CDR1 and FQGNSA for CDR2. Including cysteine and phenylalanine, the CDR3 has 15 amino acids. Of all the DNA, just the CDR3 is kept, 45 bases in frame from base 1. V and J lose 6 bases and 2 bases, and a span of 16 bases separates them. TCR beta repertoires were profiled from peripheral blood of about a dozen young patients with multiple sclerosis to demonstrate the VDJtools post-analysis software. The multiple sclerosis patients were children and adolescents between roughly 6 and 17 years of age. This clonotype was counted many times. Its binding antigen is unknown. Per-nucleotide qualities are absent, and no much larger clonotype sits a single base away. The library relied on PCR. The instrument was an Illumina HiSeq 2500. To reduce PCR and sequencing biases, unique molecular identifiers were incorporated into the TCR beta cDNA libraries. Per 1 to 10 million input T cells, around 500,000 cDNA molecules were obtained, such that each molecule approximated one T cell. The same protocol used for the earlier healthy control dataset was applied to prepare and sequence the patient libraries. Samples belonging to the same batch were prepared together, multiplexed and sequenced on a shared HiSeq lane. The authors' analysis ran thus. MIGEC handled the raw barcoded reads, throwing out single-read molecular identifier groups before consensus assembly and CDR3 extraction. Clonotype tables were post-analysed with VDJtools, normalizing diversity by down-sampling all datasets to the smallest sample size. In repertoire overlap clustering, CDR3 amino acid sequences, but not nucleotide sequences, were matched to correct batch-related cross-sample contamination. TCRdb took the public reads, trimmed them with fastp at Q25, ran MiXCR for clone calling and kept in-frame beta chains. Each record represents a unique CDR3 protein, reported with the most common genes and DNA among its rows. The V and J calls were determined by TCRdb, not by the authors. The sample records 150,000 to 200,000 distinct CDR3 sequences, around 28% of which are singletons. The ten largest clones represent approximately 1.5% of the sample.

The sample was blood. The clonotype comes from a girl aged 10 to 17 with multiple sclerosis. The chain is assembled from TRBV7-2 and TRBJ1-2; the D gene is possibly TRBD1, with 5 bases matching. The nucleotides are TGTGCCAGCAGTTACACGCCATGGGGGAACTATGGCTACACCTTC. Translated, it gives CASSYTPWGNYGYTF.